These 30 T cell receptor beta chains originate from one sample sequenced in a study of graft-versus-host responses after intestinal transplantation (dated by TCRdb to about 2021). The meaning of the sample's time point label: cells obtained before transplantation from donor or recipient. Which antigens these TCRs recognize remains unknown. The library was produced with the immunoSEQ multiplex PCR assay. What TCRdb holds here is the immuneACCESS table cut down to in-frame rearrangements. Part of the clones is not present; checked against another copy, under half of the missing clones reflect an unresolved V gene, and the others are unexplained. Here the sample has 50,000 to 75,000 clones; around 93% occur a single time. The ten largest clones add up to roughly 0.4% of the sample. Sequenced here: unstimulated CD4+ T cells sorted from spleen or lymph node cells, sampled before transplant. The receptor source for this set is a human donor who was the organ donor for an intestinal transplant.

The CDR3, as DNA: TGTGCCAGCAGATCCAACAGGGATGGGAACACTGAAGCTTTCTTT. Translating gives CASRSNRDGNTEAFF. This chain uses TRBV5-4 with TRBJ1-1, with D possibly TRBD1 on 6 matching bases. CDR1 is SGHNT and CDR2 is YYREEE in the germline V gene (reference sequence). CDR3 length: 15 residues. V was clipped by 5 bases and J by 1 base, with 15 bases between them.

The rearrangement links TRBV9 to TRBJ2-7; tentatively, D is TRBD2 (6 bases). The CDR3 loop spans 15 amino acids. The V and J ends lost 4 bases and 5 bases respectively, with 19 bases between them. The germline V gene has CDR1 SGDLS and CDR2 YYNGEE. For the CDR3, the DNA is TGTGCCAGCAGCCGAAGCCTCGAGGGGAGGCACGAGCAGTACTTC. It yields the protein CASSRSLEGRHEQYF.

The chain uses TRBV5-6 and TRBJ2-2, with TRBD1 identical over 8 bases. V was clipped by 0 bases and J by 5 bases; unmatched bases: 15. In germline, CDR1 is SGHDT, CDR2 YYEEEE. There are 19 residues in the CDR3. The CDR3 DNA reads as TGTGCCAGCAGCTTGGTCATACAGGGGGAGGCTCCGAGGACCGGGGAGCTGTTTTTT. The encoded protein is CASSLVIQGEAPRTGELFF.

As for this clone: The sample holds other DNA sequences that translate to the same CDR3. V gene TRBV30 combines with J gene TRBJ1-5; TRBD1 agrees at 7 bases. Per the germline V gene, CDR1 is GTSNPN and CDR2 is SVGIG (reference sequence). The V gene end was trimmed by 0 bases and the J gene end by 4 bases; junction bases not matched to a gene: 0. The CDR3 contains 13 residues. In DNA, the CDR3 is TGTGCCTGGAGTGTACAGGGGAATCAGCCCCAGCATTTT. It codes for CAWSVQGNQPQHF.

This chain connects TRBV25-1 to TRBJ1-2; TRBD1 is a possible D gene (5 bases). This CDR3 region has 16 residues. Germline-derived CDR1 and CDR2 are MGHDK and SYGVNS. Trimming shortened V by 3 bases and J by 4 bases, and 18 bases separated the two germline ends. The CDR3 region is CASSDPRVKGSYGYTF. The CDR3 bases are TGTGCCAGCAGTGACCCCAGGGTGAAGGGGAGCTATGGCTACACCTTC.

The rearrangement uses TRBV7-2 and TRBJ1-2; D ambiguous. Trimming shortened V by 8 bases and J by 2 bases, and 18 bases separated the two germline ends. The CDR3 totals 15 residues. CDR1 and CDR2 from the germline V gene are SGHTA and FQGNSA. The DNA of the CDR3 is TGTGCCAGCGCACAATACGGAACGGGAAACTATGGCTACACCTTC. Residues: CASAQYGTGNYGYTF.

The chain links TRBV6-6 to TRBJ1-5; TRBD1 agrees at 7 bases. The J segment lost 2 bases and the V segment lost 0 bases, leaving 1 base of the junction unmatched. The CDR3 contains 15 residues. CDR1 and CDR2 (germline): MNHNY, SVGAGI (reference sequence). CDR3 nucleotides: TGTGCCAGCAGTTACTCAGGGGGCGGCAATCAGCCCCAGCATTTT. Protein: CASSYSGGGNQPQHF.

The chain has TRBV9 and TRBJ2-6, with 9 bases identical to TRBD2. The germline V gene has CDR1 SGDLS and CDR2 YYNGEE. The CDR3 has 18 residues. The trim removed 0 bases at V and 2 bases at J, leaving 6 bases unmatched. The CDR3 DNA sequence: TGTGCCAGCAGCGTAGAAGCTAGCGGGGCACCTGGGGCCAACGTCCTGACTTTC. The encoded protein is CASSVEASGAPGANVLTF.

The V and J genes are TRBV7-6 and TRBJ1-4; 7 bases are shared with TRBD1. The CDR3 runs 15 residues. V was pared by 1 base and J by 3 bases, with 2 bases of the junction left unmatched. Germline loops: CDR1 SGHVS, CDR2 FNYEAQ. CDR3 DNA sequence: TGTGCCAGCAGCTTAGGCGGGACAGCTAATGAAAAACTGTTTTTT. The encoded protein is CASSLGGTANEKLFF.

This chain uses TRBV27 with TRBJ1-2, with TRBD1 as a possible D gene (6 bases). This CDR3 is 15 amino acids long. Trimming removed 3 bases at V and 4 bases at J, with 15 bases between. Germline CDR1 reads MNHEY; CDR2 reads SMNVEV (reference sequence). This CDR3 is CASSLSTRGAYGYTF. CDR3 nucleotides: TGTGCCAGCAGTTTGTCGACACGGGGGGCCTATGGCTACACCTTC.

V is TRBV4-1 and J is TRBJ2-4; the D is unclear. The V end was cut by 0 bases, the J end by 0 bases, with 9 bases between. The CDR3 covers 16 residues. Germline-derived CDR1 and CDR2 are MGHRA and YSYEKL. The CDR3 DNA follows: TGCGCCAGCAGCCAAGACCGGTCCCTAGCCAAAAACATTCAGTACTTC. Translated: CASSQDRSLAKNIQYF.

The chain couples TRBV4-1 to TRBJ1-1; tentatively, D is TRBD1 (5 bases). V was shortened by 1 base and J by 1 base, with 16 bases between the two germline ends. The germline V gene has CDR1 MGHRA and CDR2 YSYEKL. The CDR3 spans 17 residues. CDR3 in amino acids: CASSQVGRGARNTEAFF. The DNA of the CDR3 is TGCGCCAGCAGCCAAGTAGGCCGGGGCGCCAGGAACACTGAAGCTTTCTTT.

Here the CDR3 reads CASSVETSSGNTIYF. Written as DNA, the CDR3 is TGTGCCAGCAGCGTAGAAACGAGCTCTGGAAACACCATATATTTT. This chain connects TRBV9 to TRBJ1-3, with unresolved D. The ends were cut back, 0 bases at V and 0 bases at J, with 7 bases in the middle. CDR3 size: 15 residues. Germline CDR1 is SGDLS and CDR2 is YYNGEE.

CDR3 residues: CSVGYRTGALTGELFF. CDR3 nucleotide sequence: TGCAGCGTTGGGTACAGGACAGGGGCCCTCACCGGGGAGCTGTTTTTT. The gene calls are TRBV29-1 and TRBJ2-2, with 9 nucleotides matching TRBD1. The CDR3 is made up of 16 amino acids. Trimming cost V 4 bases and J 4 bases; bases outside gene matches: 10. Germline CDR1 reads SQVTM; CDR2 reads ANQGSEA.

The chain combines TRBV7-9 with TRBJ2-5, with D unresolved. The germline V gene has CDR1 SEHNR and CDR2 FQNEAQ (reference sequence). There are 16 residues in the CDR3. V lost 5 bases, J lost 1 base, and 17 bases lay in between. The CDR3 loop reads CASSGKDGNRQETQYF. The CDR3, as DNA: TGTGCCAGCAGCGGTAAGGATGGCAATCGCCAAGAGACCCAGTACTTC.

V and J are TRBV11-3 and TRBJ2-2; D perhaps matches TRBD1 (7 bases). The CDR3 is made up of 17 amino acids. CDR1 is SGHNT, CDR2 YENEEA, per germline. V lost 4 bases, J lost 6 bases, and 21 bases lay in between. CDR3 in amino acids: CASSSRGAGIFSGELFF. The DNA of the CDR3 is TGTGCCAGCAGCTCCAGGGGGGCAGGGATTTTCTCCGGGGAGCTGTTTTTT.

A remark on this clone: Other DNA variants within this sample encode the same CDR3. This chain uses TRBV5-6 with TRBJ2-5; no reliable D call. Germline V gene sequence: CDR1 SGHDT, CDR2 YYEEEE. V was cut by 4 bases and J by 5 bases, with 3 bases left in between. The CDR3 contains 10 residues. The DNA for the CDR3 is TGTGCCAGCAGCGGGGAGACCCAGTACTTC. Encoded protein: CASSGETQYF.

This rearrangement joins TRBV6-5 to TRBJ1-2; D gene unclear. The CDR3 contains 13 residues. V lost 0 bases and J 0 bases, leaving 2 bases between the germline ends. From germline, CDR1 is MNHEY and CDR2 SVGAGI. The CDR3 coding sequence is TGTGCCAGCAGTTACTCAGCTAACTATGGCTACACCTTC. Its protein is CASSYSANYGYTF.

This chain joins TRBV2 and TRBJ1-1; 8 bases are shared with TRBD1. The CDR3 totals 13 residues. From germline, CDR1 is SNHLY and CDR2 FYNNEI. Unmatched junction bases numbered 9, after V lost 8 bases and J lost 7 bases. CDR3 nucleotides: TGTGCCAGCGGCCGCAGGGGGCAGGTTGAAGCTTTCTTT. Translating it yields CASGRRGQVEAFF.

The chain employs TRBV6-5 and TRBJ1-2, with 7 positions matching TRBD1. With 6 bases clipped from V and 7 bases from J, the junction kept 14 bases outside the gene matches. Germline CDR1 is MNHEY and CDR2 is SVGAGI. The CDR3 covers 15 residues. CDR3 amino acids: CASRRRQGTSRGYTF. The CDR3 nucleotides are TGTGCCAGCAGGAGACGACAGGGAACTAGCCGTGGCTACACCTTC.

Note on this clone: The junction departs from germline at one end; a sequencing error may be responsible. The chain employs TRBV4-1 and TRBJ1-6; D gene uncertain. CDR1 and CDR2 from the germline V gene are MGHRA and YSYEKL. The CDR3 is made up of 15 amino acids. CDR3 bases: TGTGCCAGCAGCCAAGAGTGGCAGCCAAATTCACCCCTCCACTTT. It translates to CASSQEWQPNSPLHF.

The CDR3 protein is CATSRDSGAYLLSEQFF. The CDR3, as DNA: TGTGCCACCAGCAGAGATTCGGGTGCGTACCTTTTAAGTGAGCAGTTCTTC. The rearrangement links TRBV15 to TRBJ2-1; D gene uncertain. CDR3 length: 17 residues. V was shortened by 0 bases and J by 9 bases, with 21 bases between the two germline ends. Germline V gives CDR1 LNHNV, CDR2 YYDKDF (reference sequence).

The CDR3 protein is CASSQWDNYEQYF. The DNA of the CDR3 is TGCGCCAGCAGTCAATGGGACAACTACGAGCAGTACTTC. This rearrangement joins TRBV23-1 to TRBJ2-7; D perhaps matches TRBD1 (6 bases). TRBV23-1 is noted as an ORF with a role that remains uncertain. This CDR3 contains 13 residues. V was clipped by 1 base and J by 3 bases, with 7 bases between them.

The V and J genes are TRBV6-5 and TRBJ1-5; tentative D call: TRBD1 (5 bases). CDR1 is MNHEY and CDR2 is SVGAGI in the germline V gene. The CDR3 has 14 residues. V lost 0 bases and J lost 5, with 8 bases in between. The CDR3: CASSYSEGYQPQHF. The DNA of the CDR3 is TGTGCCAGCAGTTACTCGGAGGGGTATCAGCCCCAGCATTTT.

The chain has TRBV6-5 and TRBJ2-7; the D gene is possibly TRBD1 (6 bases). The germline V gene encodes CDR1 MNHEY and CDR2 SVGAGI. Trimming stripped 7 bases from V and 0 bases from J, with 16 bases between. CDR3 length equals 15 residues. This CDR3 reads CASKLAGAGSYEQYF. The CDR3 nucleotides are TGTGCCAGCAAACTGGCAGGGGCTGGCTCCTACGAGCAGTACTTC.

This clone was detected once. The J gene is TRBJ1-5, the V gene TRBV4-1, with a possible D match to TRBD1 (6 bases). Germline loops: CDR1 MGHRA, CDR2 YSYEKL. The CDR3 extends over 18 amino acids. V lost 4 bases and J 0 bases, leaving 19 bases between the germline ends. The CDR3 protein is CASSRNRDTSASNQPQHF. CDR3 bases: TGCGCCAGCAGCCGAAATCGGGACACCTCGGCTAGCAATCAGCCCCAGCATTTT.

This rearrangement joins TRBV19 to TRBJ1-2; 7 bases agree with TRBD1. Germline loops: CDR1 LNHDA, CDR2 SQIVND (reference sequence). The CDR3 is 15 amino acids. Unmatched junction bases numbered 6, after V lost 2 bases and J lost 3 bases. The CDR3 here is CASSISGGGDYGYTF. In nucleotides, the CDR3 is TGTGCCAGTAGTATATCGGGAGGGGGCGACTATGGCTACACCTTC.

This chain links TRBV18 with TRBJ2-3; the D is unclear. The V gene lost 1 base and the J gene lost 3 bases, with 14 bases spanning the gap. The CDR3 covers 16 residues. Germline V CDR1 and CDR2: KGHSH, LQKENI. CDR3 in amino acids: CASSPLTRPGTDTQYF. CDR3 DNA: TGTGCCAGCTCACCACTTACGCGTCCTGGTACAGATACGCAGTATTTT.

The chain couples TRBV2 to TRBJ2-1; D remains ambiguous. V lost 4 bases and J lost 12, with 19 bases in between. Germline CDR1 is SNHLY and CDR2 is FYNNEI. The CDR3 extends over 14 amino acids. The CDR3 bases are TGTGCCAGCAGTGCGAACCCGCCCCGAGGTCGGCAGTTCTTC. Its protein is CASSANPPRGRQFF.

With regard to this clone: Relative to the germline gene, one junction end is altered; a read error may explain this. The gene calls are TRBV5-1 and TRBJ2-7; TRBD1 aligns across 7 bases. The CDR3 length is 15 residues. Germline assignment: CDR1 SGHRS and CDR2 YFSETQ. CDR3 loop: CASSLATGESYKQYF. CDR3 in DNA: TGCGCCAGCAGCTTGGCAACAGGGGAGTCCTACAAGCAGTACTTC.